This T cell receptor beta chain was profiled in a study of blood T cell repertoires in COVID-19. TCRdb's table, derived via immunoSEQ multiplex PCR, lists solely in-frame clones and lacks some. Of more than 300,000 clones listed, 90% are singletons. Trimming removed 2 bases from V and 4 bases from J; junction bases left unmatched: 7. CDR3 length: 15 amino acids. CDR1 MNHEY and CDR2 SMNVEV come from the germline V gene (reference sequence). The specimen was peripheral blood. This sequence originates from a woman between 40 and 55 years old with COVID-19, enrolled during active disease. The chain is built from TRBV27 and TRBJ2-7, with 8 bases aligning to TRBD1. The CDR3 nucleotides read TGTGCCAGCAGTTTAGCTTCCGACAGGGGATACGAGCAGTACTTC. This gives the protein CASSLASDRGYEQYF.